This TCR beta chain emerged from a study of T-cell memory formation after mild COVID-19. The V end was cut by 8 bases, the J end by 9 bases, with 7 bases between. This CDR3 contains 9 residues. cDNA libraries for TCR alpha and TCR beta, carrying sample barcodes and UMIs, came from 5'RACE with constant-segment primers. MiXCR, applied by TCRdb to the 5' RACE reads, yields one record per CDR3 protein. The repertoire has around 430,000 distinct CDR3 sequences, 15% to 20% of them found once; the top ten carry approximately 21%. The chain is built from TRBV12-3 or TRBV12-4 and TRBJ2-5; no clear D gene. This receptor was taken from a man aged 18 to 29 who had mild COVID-19 (a few samples of this study predate the infection). Cell type and time point are not known. Sequenced input: PBMCs or a T cell subset sorted from them (not recorded which). CDR3 sequence reads: CASGSSQYF. The CDR3 DNA follows: TGTGCCAGCGGATCATCCCAGTACTTC.